One and the same sample provided the 9 T cell receptor beta chains below, sequenced in a study of blood T cells in healthy people across ages. Sample-barcoded 5' priming and a J-beta primer mix drove a second PCR of about 6 to 12 cycles. A single record per CDR3 protein comes from TCRdb applying MiXCR to the 5' RACE reads. The table lists around 1,000,000 distinct CDR3 sequences, roughly a quarter of them singletons. The same sample was also used in a study of T cells of mothers and their children.

The sample comprised blood. Receptors were obtained from a girl aged 2-10 years in good health.

This clonotype was seen more than once but under ten times. The chain uses TRBV7-2 and TRBJ2-7; 11 bases match TRBD2. This CDR3 has 16 amino acids. V trimming: 4 bases; J trimming: 3 bases; junction bases outside the gene matches: 8. Per the germline V gene, CDR1 is SGHTA and CDR2 is FQGNSA. CDR3: CASSSSSGRQDYEQYF. The CDR3 coding sequence is TGTGCCAGCAGCTCATCTAGCGGGAGGCAGGACTACGAGCAGTACTTC.

This clonotype was counted only a few times. This chain joins TRBV20-1 and TRBJ2-5, with unresolved D. The J call is doubtful: the DNA matches TRBJ2-1 better. This CDR3 spans 13 amino acids. CDR1 is DFQATT and CDR2 is SNEGSKA in the germline V gene (reference sequence). CDR3 bases: TGCAGTGCTCTCTCTGCTGAATTGAGTGAGCAGTTCTTC. It codes for CSALSAELSEQFF.

This clonotype showed up many times. The chain combines TRBV7-2 with TRBJ2-5, with no clear D. The V gene lost 1 base and the J gene lost 5 bases, with 8 bases spanning the gap. This CDR3 comprises 13 residues. Germline lookup yields CDR1 SGHTA and CDR2 FQGNSA. This CDR3 is CASSLGVMETQYF. The CDR3 nucleotides are TGTGCCAGCAGCTTAGGGGTAATGGAGACCCAGTACTTC.

The rearrangement links TRBV18 to TRBJ1-1; tentative D call: TRBD1 (6 bases). The CDR3 is 13 residues long. V lost 3 bases and J 4 bases, leaving 9 bases between the germline ends. The V gene's germline CDR1 is KGHSH and CDR2 LQKENI. CDR3 nucleotide sequence: TGTGCCAGCTCACCCAGACAGGTCACTGAAGCTTTCTTT. Protein: CASSPRQVTEAFF.

V gene TRBV6-6 combines with J gene TRBJ1-6; 7 nucleotides line up with TRBD1. Germline V gives CDR1 MNHNY, CDR2 SVGAGI (reference sequence). The CDR3 has 16 amino acids. The V and J ends lost 5 bases and 9 bases, in that order; junction bases with no gene match: 13. The CDR3 bases are TGTGCCAGCAGTCAGGTCGGCTCAGGGGGGAGTTCACCCCTCCACTTT. Amino acids: CASSQVGSGGSSPLHF.

V is TRBV7-9 and J is TRBJ2-2; D is unclear. V was clipped by 3 bases and J by 9 bases, with 11 bases between them. Germline assignment: CDR1 SEHNR and CDR2 FQNEAQ (reference sequence). CDR3 length: 13 amino acids. The CDR3 loop is CASSLEKSWELFF. CDR3 DNA sequence: TGTGCCAGCAGCTTGGAGAAGTCGTGGGAGCTGTTTTTT. The variable domain in full, completed from reference TRBV7-9 and TRBJ2-2, reads DTGVSQNPRHKITKRGQNVTFRCDPISEHNRLYWYRQTLGQGPEFLTYFQNEAQLEKSRLLSDRFSAERPKGSFSTLEIQRTEQGDSAMYLCASSLEKSWELFFGEGSRLTVL.

The V and J genes are TRBV6-2 or TRBV6-3 and TRBJ1-2; D not certain. The germline V and J ends were trimmed by 5 bases and 4 bases, with 5 bases remaining between them. CDR1 is MNHEY and CDR2 is SVGEGT in the germline V gene. CDR3 length: 11 residues. The CDR3 nucleotides read TGTGCCAGCAGTAACCTCTATGGCTACACCTTC. Amino acids: CASSNLYGYTF.

This chain joins TRBV3-1 and TRBJ2-5, with 9 bases matching TRBD2. Germline V gene data show CDR1 as LGHDT and CDR2 as YNNKEL (reference sequence). CDR3 length equals 15 residues. V dropped 4 bases and J dropped 5; count of bases not matched to a gene: 8. The CDR3 DNA reads TGTGCCAGCAGCCTGCGTAGCGGGAGTGGGGAGACCCAGTACTTC. Translating gives CASSLRSGSGETQYF.

The genes are TRBV27 and TRBJ2-2; D may be TRBD2 (5 bases). The germline V gene has CDR1 MNHEY and CDR2 SMNVEV (reference sequence). This CDR3 spans 13 amino acids. V lost 3 bases and J lost 7, with 9 bases in between. The CDR3 sequence: CASSFEGDGELFF. CDR3 coding DNA: TGTGCCAGCAGTTTTGAGGGAGACGGGGAGCTGTTTTTT.